This TCR beta chain was recovered during a study of technical replicates of blood from a few donors. In germline, CDR1 is LNHDA, CDR2 SQIVND (reference sequence). This CDR3 is built from 13 residues. V gave up 2 bases and J gave up 14 bases; unmatched junction bases: 7. Here immunoSEQ multiplex PCR was the method, and the copy in TCRdb shows in-frame clones only, minus some. The table shows about 91,000 clones, with around 92% occurring only once. The receptor was isolated from a human donor in good health. The specimen sequenced was T cells isolated from PBMCs. The gene calls are TRBV19 and TRBJ2-1; 9 nucleotides agree with TRBD2. The CDR3: CASSISLGLAKFF. CDR3 bases: TGTGCCAGTAGTATATCTCTCGGACTAGCGAAGTTCTTC. Combining the CDR3 with reference TRBV19 and TRBJ2-1 gives the whole variable domain DGGITQSPKYLFRKEGQNVTLSCEQNLNHDAMYWYRQDPGQGLRLIYYSQIVNDFQKGDIAEGYSVSREKKESFPLTVTSAQKNPTAFYLCASSISLGLAKFFGPGTRLTVL.